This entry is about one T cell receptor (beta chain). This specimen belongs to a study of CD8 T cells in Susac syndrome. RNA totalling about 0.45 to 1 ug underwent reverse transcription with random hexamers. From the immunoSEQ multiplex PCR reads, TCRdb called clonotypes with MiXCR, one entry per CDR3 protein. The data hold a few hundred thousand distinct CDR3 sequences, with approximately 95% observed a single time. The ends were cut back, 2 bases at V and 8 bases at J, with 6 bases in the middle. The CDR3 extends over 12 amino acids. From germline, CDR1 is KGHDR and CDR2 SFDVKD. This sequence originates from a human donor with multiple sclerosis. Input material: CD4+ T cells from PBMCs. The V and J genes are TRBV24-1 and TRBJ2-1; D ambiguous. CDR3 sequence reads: CATSDSRDEQFF. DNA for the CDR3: TGTGCCACCAGTGATTCAAGGGATGAGCAGTTCTTC.